This TCR beta chain was documented in a study of OX40 agonist ivuxolimab in advanced cancers. Study as a whole: Earlier anti-PD-1, anti-PD-L1 or anti-CTLA-4 therapy was permitted; over 35% had received some.

J lost 5 bases, V lost 5 bases, and 4 bases had no gene match. The CDR3 runs to 14 residues. Per the germline V gene, CDR1 is MNHEY and CDR2 is SVGAGI. The method was immunoSEQ multiplex PCR; TCRdb's version includes in-frame clones alone and lacks a portion of them. The sample shows tens of thousands of clones, less than 95% of them seen only once. Here the sequenced sample was CD4+ or CD8+ T cells sorted from blood, taken in a trial of the OX40 agonist ivuxolimab. The chain has TRBV6-5 and TRBJ2-7; the match to TRBD2 covers 12 bases. The receptor was isolated from an adult with an advanced solid tumor such as melanoma, head and neck, liver or kidney cancer. The CDR3 is CASSPTSGSDEQYF. The CDR3, as DNA: TGTGCCAGCAGTCCGACTAGCGGGAGCGACGAGCAGTACTTC.